These T cell receptor beta chains were read from a single sample in a study of shared clonotypes between healthy human individuals. TCRdb keeps only in-frame clones here, not all; method: immunoSEQ multiplex PCR. The repertoire consists of 2 million to 2.5 million clones, with roughly 95% occurring once and the leading ten covering around 0.13%. The sequenced material came from naive CD4+ T cells sorted from blood. The receptor set was obtained from a man aged 18 to 35 in good health. The CDR3 runs from the conserved cysteine through the conserved F or W. Each record gives: V gene, D gene, clone size, J gene, CDR3 protein, CDR3 DNA. The D gene is left open where the match is weak. Rows may omit the clone size; those that give it use once, few, many or a size class.

TRBV6-1	-	-	TRBJ1-5	CASSGFGGGQPQHF	TGTGCCAGCAGTGGTTTCGGGGGCGGGCAGCCCCAGCATTTT
TRBV9	-	-	TRBJ2-2	CASSAQAGSGPGELFF	TGTGCCAGCAGCGCGCAGGCAGGGTCTGGGCCCGGGGAGCTGTTTTTT
TRBV5-6	-	once	TRBJ2-7	CASSQDTLGSREQYF	TGTGCCAGCAGCCAAGATACTCTAGGGTCCCGCGAGCAGTACTTC
TRBV7-2	-	-	TRBJ2-7	CASTPRGNSYEQYF	TGTGCCAGCACCCCCCGGGGCAACTCCTACGAGCAGTACTTC
TRBV5-5	TRBD1	-	TRBJ2-2	CASSLGTGASRGGELFF	TGTGCCAGCAGCTTGGGGACAGGGGCCTCCAGGGGCGGGGAGCTGTTTTTT
TRBV10-3	-	once	TRBJ2-2	CAISESGLAGELFF	TGTGCCATCAGTGAGTCAGGGCTGGCCGGGGAGCTGTTTTTT
TRBV18	-	-	TRBJ1-6	CASSPLVTDVYNSPLHF	TGTGCCAGCTCACCACTCGTGACAGACGTCTATAATTCACCCCTCCACTTT
TRBV5-1	-	-	TRBJ2-3	CASSSAGAAHTDTQYF	TGCGCCAGCAGCTCAGCTGGGGCTGCACACACAGATACGCAGTATTTT
TRBV2	TRBD1	-	TRBJ2-2	CASSAETGDTGELFF	TGTGCCAGCAGTGCCGAGACAGGGGACACCGGGGAGCTGTTTTTT
TRBV19	-	-	TRBJ1-5	CASSSGAGPQHF	TGTGCCAGTAGTAGTGGGGCTGGGCCCCAGCATTTT
TRBV6-5	-	few	TRBJ2-7	CASSKGSSYEQYF	TGTGCCAGCAGTAAGGGGAGCTCCTACGAGCAGTACTTC
TRBV6-1	-	-	TRBJ1-2	CASSARLEGYTF	TGTGCCAGCAGTGCCAGACTGGAGGGCTACACCTTC